Below are 27 T cell receptor beta chains sequenced from a single sample in a study of shared clonotypes between healthy human individuals. Sequencing was performed with immunoSEQ multiplex PCR; in TCRdb, only in-frame clones are kept and a portion is missing. This sample has roughly 1.4 million clones, with around 98.5% found just once. The specimen sequenced was naive CD4+ T cells sorted from blood. The subset was: CD45RA+ positively selected. These receptors originate from a man aged 25-45 years in good health.

The rearrangement joins TRBV5-1 to TRBJ2-3, with D perhaps TRBD1 (5 bases). Germline CDR1 and CDR2: SGHRS and YFSETQ. Deletions cut 1 base from V and 5 bases from J, with 11 bases between. This CDR3 spans 14 amino acids. This CDR3 is CASSLIREGDTQYF. CDR3 DNA: TGCGCCAGCAGCTTGATCAGGGAAGGAGATACGCAGTATTTT.

The rearrangement joins TRBV19 to TRBJ1-5, with D possibly matching TRBD1 (6 bases). The length of the CDR3 is 15 residues. Germline V CDR1 and CDR2: LNHDA, SQIVND (reference sequence). Trimming shortened V by 4 bases and J by 5 bases, and 15 bases separated the two germline ends. CDR3 sequence: CASSNYQGKDQPQHF. The CDR3 DNA is TGTGCCAGTAGTAACTACCAGGGGAAGGATCAGCCCCAGCATTTT.

V is TRBV5-1 and J is TRBJ2-3, with 10 bases lining up with TRBD2. CDR1 and CDR2 from the germline V gene are SGHRS and YFSETQ. Losses at the gene ends were 0 bases for V and 0 bases for J; bases not matched to a gene: 7. CDR3 length: 18 amino acids. CDR3 DNA: TGCGCCAGCAGCTTGGGTGGTACTAGCGGGGCTAGCACAGATACGCAGTATTTT. Protein product: CASSLGGTSGASTDTQYF.

V gene TRBV18 combines with J gene TRBJ2-5; 13 nucleotides match TRBD2. The CDR3 sequence is 15 residues long. V lost 4 bases and J lost 3; bases outside the gene matches: 2. Germline V gives CDR1 KGHSH, CDR2 LQKENI. CDR3 DNA sequence: TGTGCCAGCTCACTGGGACTAGCGGGGAAAGAGACCCAGTACTTC. Translating it yields CASSLGLAGKETQYF. The full variable domain, with the rest looked up from reference TRBV18 and TRBJ2-5, is NAGVMQNPRHLVRRRGQEARLRCSPMKGHSHVYWYRQLPEEGLKFMVYLQKENIIDESGMPKERFSAEFPKEGPSILRIQQVVRGDSAAYFCASSLGLAGKETQYFGPGTRLLVL.

The rearrangement uses TRBV9 and TRBJ2-1; D perhaps matches TRBD2 (5 bases). The CDR3 extends over 15 amino acids. The V end lost 0 bases, the J end lost 3 bases, and 10 bases lay between the germline ends. Germline CDR1 reads SGDLS; CDR2 reads YYNGEE. For the CDR3, the DNA is TGTGCCAGCAGCGTAGTCAGGAGCGGCTACAATGAGCAGTTCTTC. Translating it yields CASSVVRSGYNEQFF.

This chain connects TRBV7-9 to TRBJ1-5, with D unclear. This CDR3 has 13 amino acids. CDR1 is SEHNR and CDR2 is FQNEAQ in the germline V gene (reference sequence). V lost 4 bases and J lost 9, with 13 bases in between. The CDR3 loop is CASSSPGQPPQHF. CDR3 coding DNA: TGTGCCAGCAGCTCCCCAGGTCAGCCGCCCCAGCATTTT.

The V and J genes are TRBV7-8 and TRBJ2-7; 11 nucleotides match TRBD2. The germline gives CDR1 SGHVS, CDR2 FQNEAQ. With 5 bases clipped from V and 7 bases from J, the junction kept 4 bases outside the gene matches. This CDR3 is 13 amino acids long. The CDR3 DNA reads TGTGCCAGCAGCACCGTAGCGGGAGGGGAGCAGTACTTC. It codes for CASSTVAGGEQYF. The whole variable domain, remainder taken from reference TRBV7-8 and TRBJ2-7, is GAGVSQSPRYKVAKRGQDVALRCDPISGHVSLFWYQQALGQGPEFLTYFQNEAQLDKSGLPSDRFFAERPEGSVSTLKIQRTQQEDSAVYLCASSTVAGGEQYFGPGTRLTVT.

This chain uses TRBV7-6 with TRBJ1-1; D uncertain. Germline values: CDR1 SGHVS, CDR2 FNYEAQ. This CDR3 is 13 amino acids long. V lost 2 bases and J 0 bases, leaving 4 bases between the germline ends. The CDR3 loop is CASSLSVNTEAFF. The CDR3 DNA follows: TGTGCCAGCAGCTTATCGGTGAACACTGAAGCTTTCTTT.

The V call is TRBV27, the J call TRBJ2-7, with 8 bases fitting TRBD1. Losses at the gene ends were 5 bases for V and 3 bases for J; bases not matched to a gene: 6. The CDR3 extends over 14 amino acids. In germline, CDR1 is MNHEY, CDR2 SMNVEV (reference sequence). The CDR3 loop reads CASSRTGLVYEQYF. DNA of the CDR3: TGTGCCAGCAGTCGGACAGGGTTGGTCTACGAGCAGTACTTC.

The chain couples TRBV15 to TRBJ1-1; D not certain. Trimming took off 5 bases at V and 0 bases at J, with 7 bases between the two ends. The CDR3 contains 13 residues. From germline, CDR1 is LNHNV and CDR2 YYDKDF (reference sequence). In DNA, the CDR3 is TGTGCCACCAGCCAAGAGATGAACACTGAAGCTTTCTTT. Translating it yields CATSQEMNTEAFF.

This sequence joins TRBV7-6 and TRBJ2-7; 7 positions match TRBD2. The CDR3 is 15 amino acids. After removal of 4 bases from V and 5 bases from J, the junction contained 11 bases not matched to a gene. Germline V gene sequence: CDR1 SGHVS, CDR2 FNYEAQ. This CDR3 is CASSSQAGREDEQYF. The DNA for the CDR3 is TGTGCCAGCAGCTCGCAGGCAGGGAGGGAGGACGAGCAGTACTTC.

The rearrangement links TRBV15 to TRBJ2-5; 8 positions match TRBD2. The CDR3 consists of 13 residues. Losses at the gene ends were 6 bases for V and 1 base for J; bases not matched to a gene: 1. The V gene's germline CDR1 is LNHNV and CDR2 YYDKDF (reference sequence). CDR3 sequence (DNA): TGTGCCACCAGGACTAGCGCCCAAGAGACCCAGTACTTC. Protein product: CATRTSAQETQYF. Full variable domain (outside the CDR3, taken from reference TRBV15 and TRBJ2-5): DAMVIQNPRYQVTQFGKPVTLSCSQTLNHNVMYWYQQKSSQAPKLLFHYYDKDFNNEADTPDNFQSRRPNTSFCFLDIRSPGLGDTAMYLCATRTSAQETQYFGPGTRLLVL.

For this clone: Within the sample, other DNA sequences also encode this same CDR3. The chain recombines TRBV18 with TRBJ2-3; D gene ambiguous. V gave up 6 bases and J gave up 6 bases, with 10 bases separating them. CDR3 length: 12 amino acids. Germline assignment: CDR1 KGHSH and CDR2 LQKENI. CDR3 amino acids: CASSPSADTQYF. The CDR3 region has the DNA TGTGCCAGCTCCCCATCGGCCGATACGCAGTATTTT.

V is TRBV11-2 and J is TRBJ2-1; TRBD2 matches at 9 bases. The trim removed 2 bases at V and 6 bases at J, leaving 8 bases unmatched. The germline gives CDR1 SGHAT, CDR2 FQNNGV. The CDR3 has 16 residues. CDR3 nucleotide sequence: TGTGCCAGCAGCTTAAGGGGGGCTAGCGGGGTCAATGAGCAGTTCTTC. Amino acids: CASSLRGASGVNEQFF.

The V call is TRBV5-5, the J call TRBJ2-7, with D perhaps matching TRBD1 (5 bases). V shed 1 base and J shed 2 bases, with 10 bases lying between them. Germline values: CDR1 SGHKS, CDR2 YYEKEE (reference sequence). CDR3 length: 14 amino acids. Here the CDR3 DNA reads TGTGCCAGCAGCTTGAGACAGTTGCCCTACGAGCAGTACTTC. It is translated as CASSLRQLPYEQYF.

V is TRBV27 and J is TRBJ2-1; maybe TRBD2 (5 bases). The CDR3 is made up of 15 amino acids. Germline CDR1 and CDR2: MNHEY and SMNVEV (reference sequence). Trimming left V 7 bases short and J 0 bases short, with 13 bases between. The CDR3 spells CASTASWSSYNEQFF. The CDR3 coding sequence is TGTGCCAGCACGGCTAGCTGGAGCTCCTACAATGAGCAGTTCTTC.

The chain links TRBV7-2 to TRBJ2-3, with D perhaps assigned TRBD1 or TRBD2 (6 bases each). Germline assignment: CDR1 SGHTA and CDR2 FQGNSA. The CDR3 is made up of 16 amino acids. V was pared by 5 bases and J by 2 bases, with 17 bases between. DNA for the CDR3: TGTGCCAGCAGCCGATTAGGGGGGCAGCCCACAGATACGCAGTATTTT. It codes for CASSRLGGQPTDTQYF.

This chain uses TRBV7-2 with TRBJ1-1, with 9 nucleotides matching TRBD1. Losses at the gene ends were 3 bases for V and 4 bases for J; bases not matched to a gene: 3. The germline gives CDR1 SGHTA, CDR2 FQGNSA. This CDR3 has 14 residues. The CDR3 nucleotides are TGTGCCAGCAGCTTCTCGGACAGGGGCACTGAAGCTTTCTTT. Its translation is CASSFSDRGTEAFF.

This sequence joins TRBV7-2 and TRBJ2-1; 10 bases match TRBD2. V lost 5 bases, J lost 0 bases, and 4 bases stayed unmatched. The germline CDR1 and CDR2 sequences are SGHTA and FQGNSA. The CDR3 spans 16 residues. The CDR3 here is CASSLTSGISYNEQFF. CDR3 in DNA: TGTGCCAGCAGCCTAACTAGCGGGATCTCCTACAATGAGCAGTTCTTC.

The V call is TRBV2, the J call TRBJ1-5; D ambiguous. V was shortened by 7 bases and J by 7 bases, with 11 bases between the two germline ends. Germline CDR1 reads SNHLY; CDR2 reads FYNNEI. The CDR3 has 12 residues. CDR3 amino acids: CASNTNQQPQHF. The CDR3 coding sequence is TGTGCCAGCAACACGAATCAGCAGCCCCAGCATTTT.

The rearrangement links TRBV19 to TRBJ2-5; D is undetermined. The V gene lost 3 bases and the J gene lost 6 bases, with 5 bases spanning the gap. The CDR3 is 11 residues long. Per the germline V gene, CDR1 is LNHDA and CDR2 is SQIVND (reference sequence). The CDR3 reads CASSMEQTQYF. The CDR3 DNA follows: TGTGCCAGTAGTATGGAGCAGACCCAGTACTTC. Filled out from reference TRBV19 and TRBJ2-5, the complete variable domain reads DGGITQSPKYLFRKEGQNVTLSCEQNLNHDAMYWYRQDPGQGLRLIYYSQIVNDFQKGDIAEGYSVSREKKESFPLTVTSAQKNPTAFYLCASSMEQTQYFGPGTRLLVL.

The chain combines TRBV29-1 with TRBJ2-3; D perhaps matches TRBD1 (6 bases). The germline gives CDR1 SQVTM, CDR2 ANQGSEA. CDR3 length: 13 amino acids. V was cut by 3 bases and J by 4 bases, with 11 bases left in between. The CDR3 protein is CSVDGQHSDTQYF. The CDR3 DNA reads as TGCAGCGTTGATGGACAGCATTCAGATACGCAGTATTTT.

CDR3 protein: CASARQITNEKLFF. The CDR3 DNA reads TGTGCCAGTGCACGACAGATAACTAATGAAAAACTGTTTTTT. V usage is TRBV19 and J usage is TRBJ1-4; TRBD1 is a possible D gene (5 bases). Trimming cost V 8 bases and J 1 base, with 11 bases left between them. Germline V gives CDR1 LNHDA, CDR2 SQIVND (reference sequence). The CDR3 sequence is 14 residues long. The full variable domain, completed using reference TRBV19 and TRBJ1-4, is DGGITQSPKYLFRKEGQNVTLSCEQNLNHDAMYWYRQDPGQGLRLIYYSQIVNDFQKGDIAEGYSVSREKKESFPLTVTSAQKNPTAFYLCASARQITNEKLFFGSGTQLSVL.

This chain connects TRBV7-2 to TRBJ1-2, with a tentative D call TRBD1 (6 bases). V was cut by 5 bases and J by 7 bases, with 17 bases left in between. Germline V gene sequence: CDR1 SGHTA, CDR2 FQGNSA. CDR3 length: 14 residues. The CDR3 loop is CASSQRGAEGGYTF. As DNA, the CDR3 is TGTGCCAGCAGCCAACGGGGGGCGGAGGGTGGCTACACCTTC.

The chain couples TRBV6-6 to TRBJ2-3, with D tentatively TRBD1 (6 bases). V lost 8 bases to trimming and J lost 4 bases, with 10 bases between them. The CDR3 totals 12 residues. Germline CDR1 and CDR2: MNHNY and SVGAGI (reference sequence). CDR3 coding DNA: TGTGCCAGCGCCAAGGGGGCAGATACGCAGTATTTT. Encoded protein: CASAKGADTQYF.

This chain links TRBV2 with TRBJ2-1; possibly TRBD1 for D (5 bases). CDR3 length: 18 amino acids. The germline V gene has CDR1 SNHLY and CDR2 FYNNEI. Trimming took 6 bases from V and 6 from J, leaving 27 bases between them. The CDR3 region is CASSSNPWGRAPSNEQFF. The CDR3, as DNA: TGTGCCAGCAGCTCCAACCCGTGGGGCAGAGCTCCCTCCAATGAGCAGTTCTTC.

A single count supports this clone. The genes are TRBV5-1 and TRBJ2-1; 14 bases are shared with TRBD2. The J segment lost 0 bases and the V segment lost 0 bases, leaving 5 bases of the junction unmatched. Per the germline V gene, CDR1 is SGHRS and CDR2 is YFSETQ. The CDR3 covers 19 residues. The CDR3 region is CASSLAGTSGRSSYNEQFF. In nucleotides, the CDR3 is TGCGCCAGCAGCTTGGCCGGGACTAGCGGGAGAAGCTCCTACAATGAGCAGTTCTTC.